This TCR beta chain was observed in a study of shared clonotypes between healthy human individuals. Study observations and caveats: Sharing across four donors was seen in approximately 5.2% of naive CD4 clonotypes.

V was pared by 11 bases and J by 5 bases, with 10 bases of the junction left unmatched. Germline V lookup: CDR1 LNHNV, CDR2 YYDKDF (reference sequence). This CDR3 contains 14 residues. Using immunoSEQ multiplex PCR, the repertoire was profiled, and TCRdb retains in-frame clones only, with some absent. The table shows about a million clones, with 60% to 85% occurring only once. This clone was picked up one time. The antigen remains undetermined. Sequenced material: memory CD4+ T cells from PBMCs. The subset: CD45RA-negative fraction. The J gene is TRBJ2-5, the V gene TRBV15, with 11 positions matching TRBD2. This clonotype was obtained from a man younger than 30 in good health. Some clones in this sample may be carry-over from other donors' samples. The CDR3 loop reads CAPKLAGGLETQYF. DNA for the CDR3: TGTGCCCCCAAATTAGCGGGAGGGCTGGAGACCCAGTACTTC.